The 6 T cell receptor beta chains below all came from one sample that was sequenced in a study of PD-1 blockade in classical Hodgkin lymphoma. Sequencing was performed with immunoSEQ multiplex PCR; in TCRdb, only in-frame clones are kept and a portion is missing. The sample has 15,000 or so clones; roughly 68% are singletons. Each patient experienced a relapse that followed autologous stem cell transplantation, and brentuximab vedotin exposure varied. The sequencing here drew on peripheral blood mononuclear cells (PBMCs), taken at baseline. The receptors were sampled from a human donor with classical Hodgkin lymphoma.

V is TRBV15 and J is TRBJ2-2; the match to TRBD1 covers 9 bases. V dropped 6 bases and J dropped 1; count of bases not matched to a gene: 6. Germline V lookup: CDR1 LNHNV, CDR2 YYDKDF (reference sequence). This CDR3 region has 16 residues. CDR3 loop: CATRNPGQGNTGELFF. CDR3 bases: TGTGCCACCAGGAATCCGGGACAGGGGAACACCGGGGAGCTGTTTTTT.

This clone came up once. The chain has TRBV11-3 and TRBJ2-3, with D maybe TRBD1 (5 bases). From germline, CDR1 is SGHNT and CDR2 YENEEA. V was trimmed by 1 base and J by 3 bases, leaving 11 bases between them. This CDR3 has 15 amino acids. CDR3 protein: CASSLVQGGTDTQYF. Here the CDR3 DNA reads TGTGCCAGCAGCTTAGTGCAGGGCGGAACAGATACGCAGTATTTT.

This clone rates as medium-sized (0.01 to 0.1%). J is TRBJ2-6 and V is TRBV28; no reliable D call. With 1 base removed from V and 0 bases from J, the gap between germline ends came to 10 bases. Germline V gene lookup returns CDR1 MDHEN and CDR2 SYDVKM. The CDR3 covers 17 residues. The CDR3 spells CASSLYSGRSGANVLTF. In nucleotides, the CDR3 is TGTGCCAGCAGTTTATATTCAGGTCGCTCTGGGGCCAACGTCCTGACTTTC.

V usage is TRBV5-1 and J usage is TRBJ2-1, with a tentative D call TRBD2 (5 bases). The V end was cut by 6 bases, the J end by 8 bases, with 15 bases between. Per the germline V gene, CDR1 is SGHRS and CDR2 is YFSETQ. The CDR3 loop spans 13 amino acids. The DNA for the CDR3 is TGCGCCAGCAAAGACGGGGAAAGGGATGAGCAGTTCTTC. Its protein is CASKDGERDEQFF.

This clone was counted only a few times. The rearrangement joins TRBV13 to TRBJ2-7, with D tentatively TRBD2 (7 bases). Trimming left V 5 bases short and J 5 bases short, with 19 bases between. The CDR3 has 15 residues. Germline CDR1 is PRHDT and CDR2 is FYEKMQ (reference sequence). The CDR3 sequence: CASSPRGGGSDEQYF. CDR3 DNA: TGTGCCAGCAGCCCAAGGGGGGGTGGGAGTGACGAGCAGTACTTC.

The rearrangement uses TRBV4-1 and TRBJ2-3; D is uncertain. CDR1 is MGHRA, CDR2 YSYEKL, per germline. V lost 6 bases and J 4 bases, leaving 20 bases between the germline ends. This CDR3 has 16 amino acids. The CDR3 nucleotides read TGCGCCAGCAGTGGGGTGGGGTTCCTCTTCTCAGATACGCAGTATTTT. It translates to CASSGVGFLFSDTQYF.